The 26 T cell receptor beta chains reported below all come from one sample, sequenced in a study of somatic mutations in cytotoxic T cells in rheumatoid arthritis. TCRdb keeps only in-frame clones here, not all; method: immunoSEQ multiplex PCR. The data contain about 16,000 clones, approximately 82% of them singletons. Sample: CD8+ T cells sorted from blood. The receptors come from a woman between 45 and 60 years old with rheumatoid arthritis.

The chain uses TRBV5-1 and TRBJ2-3; no definite D call. The CDR3 is made up of 12 amino acids. CDR1 SGHRS and CDR2 YFSETQ come from the germline V gene. Trimming removed 10 bases at V and 1 base at J, with 10 bases between. The CDR3 DNA reads as TGCGCCTCGAAGATCGGCACAGATACGCAGTATTTT. As protein: CASKIGTDTQYF.

This clone showed up just once. The V call is TRBV6-1, the J call TRBJ1-1, with a weak D call TRBD1 (6 bases). The CDR3 loop spans 17 amino acids. Looked up from germline, CDR1 is MNHNS and CDR2 is SASEGT. Trimming removed 4 bases from V and 0 bases from J, with 18 bases in between. In DNA form, the CDR3 reads TGTGCCAGCAGTGGAGTCCCGGGACATATACTGAACACTGAAGCTTTCTTT. It yields the protein CASSGVPGHILNTEAFF.

The chain uses TRBV11-1 and TRBJ2-1, with 9 positions matching TRBD1. V was pared by 5 bases and J by 5 bases, with 10 bases of the junction left unmatched. Germline CDR1 is SGHAT and CDR2 is FQDESV (reference sequence). CDR3 size: 16 residues. In nucleotides, the CDR3 is TGTGCCAGCAGCCCCTTAAGGACAGGGGCACACAATGAGCAGTTCTTC. Its protein is CASSPLRTGAHNEQFF.

By its share, this clone is medium-sized. V usage is TRBV5-5 and J usage is TRBJ1-4; weak D call: TRBD1 (6 bases). The V end was cut by 2 bases, the J end by 8 bases, with 13 bases between. Germline lookup yields CDR1 SGHKS and CDR2 YYEKEE (reference sequence). This CDR3 region has 14 residues. The CDR3 sequence is CASSLGGDPEKLFF. In nucleotides, the CDR3 is TGTGCCAGCAGCTTAGGGGGGGATCCAGAAAAACTGTTTTTT.

The chain recombines TRBV5-1 with TRBJ2-1; a weak D match, TRBD1 (6 bases). This CDR3 spans 13 amino acids. Trimming removed 1 base from V and 6 bases from J, with 8 bases in between. The germline CDR1 and CDR2 sequences are SGHRS and YFSETQ. The CDR3 bases are TGCGCCAGCAGCTTGAAGGGGGTCAATGAGCAGTTCTTC. Residues: CASSLKGVNEQFF.

This chain links TRBV9 with TRBJ2-1; the match to TRBD1 covers 7 bases. J was trimmed by 2 bases and V by 3 bases; bases with no gene match: 2. This CDR3 spans 14 amino acids. Germline V gives CDR1 SGDLS, CDR2 YYNGEE. For the CDR3, the DNA is TGTGCCAGCAGCGCGACAGGGCCCTACAATGAGCAGTTCTTC. Translated: CASSATGPYNEQFF.

The V and J genes are TRBV15 and TRBJ1-5, with D possibly being TRBD1 (5 bases). The CDR3 length is 15 residues. The V gene lost 1 base and the J gene lost 4 bases, with 11 bases spanning the gap. The germline V gene encodes CDR1 LNHNV and CDR2 YYDKDF (reference sequence). CDR3 loop: CATSRALTENQPQHF. For the CDR3, the DNA is TGTGCCACCAGCAGAGCACTGACAGAAAATCAGCCCCAGCATTTT. The full variable domain, rest sourced from reference TRBV15 and TRBJ1-5, is DAMVIQNPRYQVTQFGKPVTLSCSQTLNHNVMYWYQQKSSQAPKLLFHYYDKDFNNEADTPDNFQSRRPNTSFCFLDIRSPGLGDTAMYLCATSRALTENQPQHFGDGTRLSIL.

V and J are TRBV9 and TRBJ2-5; TRBD1 matches 10 bases. Trimming cost V 0 bases and J 1 base; bases outside gene matches: 6. This CDR3 spans 17 amino acids. Germline values: CDR1 SGDLS, CDR2 YYNGEE. CDR3 protein: CASSVGGGQGPQETQYF. CDR3 bases: TGTGCCAGCAGCGTAGGGGGGGGACAGGGGCCCCAAGAGACCCAGTACTTC.

In its sample, this clone was seen once. V is TRBV9 and J is TRBJ2-7; D uncertain. V dropped 0 bases and J dropped 0 bases, with 10 bases sitting between them. CDR3 length equals 15 residues. Germline lookup yields CDR1 SGDLS and CDR2 YYNGEE. The CDR3 reads CASSVGPANSYEQYF. Here the CDR3 DNA reads TGTGCCAGCAGCGTAGGGCCGGCAAACTCCTACGAGCAGTACTTC.

The chain has TRBV5-1 and TRBJ1-3; TRBD1 might be the D (6 bases). This CDR3 comprises 15 residues. Looked up from germline, CDR1 is SGHRS and CDR2 is YFSETQ. V lost 5 bases, J lost 0 bases, and 12 bases lay in between. CDR3 residues: CASREDRLSGNTIYF. The CDR3 DNA follows: TGCGCCAGCAGAGAAGACAGGCTCTCTGGAAACACCATATATTTT. The whole variable domain, remainder taken from reference TRBV5-1 and TRBJ1-3, is KAGVTQTPRYLIKTRGQQVTLSCSPISGHRSVSWYQQTPGQGLQFLFEYFSETQRNKGNFPGRFSGRQFSNSRSEMNVSTLELGDSALYLCASREDRLSGNTIYFGEGSWLTVV.

This clone came up once. Other DNA sequences in the sample encode the same CDR3. The V and J genes are TRBV19 and TRBJ2-2; TRBD1 or TRBD2 may be the D gene (5 bases each). Trimming took 3 bases from V and 3 from J, leaving 11 bases between them. The germline gives CDR1 LNHDA, CDR2 SQIVND (reference sequence). The CDR3 covers 15 residues. The CDR3 nucleotides are TGTGCCAGTAGTATTTATGGGGGAGACACCGGGGAGCTGTTTTTT. Its translation: CASSIYGGDTGELFF. The variable domain in full, completed from reference TRBV19 and TRBJ2-2, reads DGGITQSPKYLFRKEGQNVTLSCEQNLNHDAMYWYRQDPGQGLRLIYYSQIVNDFQKGDIAEGYSVSREKKESFPLTVTSAQKNPTAFYLCASSIYGGDTGELFFGEGSRLTVL.

The J gene is TRBJ1-1, the V gene TRBV2; D may be TRBD1 (6 bases). This CDR3 is built from 16 residues. V lost 4 bases and J lost 0, with 15 bases in between. Germline CDR1 reads SNHLY; CDR2 reads FYNNEI. The CDR3, as DNA: TGTGCCAGCAGTGGGAACCGGGACAACTTGAACACTGAAGCTTTCTTT. Protein: CASSGNRDNLNTEAFF.

This chain connects TRBV6-5 to TRBJ1-2; tentative D call: TRBD1 (5 bases). CDR1 is MNHEY and CDR2 is SVGAGI in the germline V gene. The CDR3 has 15 amino acids. Trimming took 6 bases from V and 2 from J, leaving 16 bases between them. CDR3 residues: CASRFLVGANYGYTF. The CDR3 bases are TGTGCCAGCAGGTTTTTGGTAGGGGCGAACTATGGCTACACCTTC.

Only one count was recorded for this clone. This rearrangement joins TRBV6-1 to TRBJ2-7; D is possibly TRBD2 (5 bases). The CDR3 contains 15 residues. The V end was cut by 0 bases, the J end by 6 bases, with 15 bases between. The germline CDR1 and CDR2 sequences are MNHNS and SASEGT. The CDR3 DNA reads TGTGCCAGCAGTGAAGCCCAGTTTGGAGGTTCCGAGCAGTACTTC. Its translation: CASSEAQFGGSEQYF.

This chain links TRBV28 with TRBJ2-1, with TRBD1 identical over 7 bases. The CDR3 is made up of 15 amino acids. V dropped 6 bases and J dropped 8; count of bases not matched to a gene: 13. Looked up from germline, CDR1 is MDHEN and CDR2 is SYDVKM. CDR3 loop: CASRPDRVLGDEQFF. The CDR3 DNA follows: TGTGCCAGCAGACCTGACAGGGTCCTGGGGGATGAGCAGTTCTTC.

This chain joins TRBV6-1 and TRBJ1-3, with 7 bases aligning to TRBD1. The CDR3 extends over 15 amino acids. Germline V gives CDR1 MNHNS, CDR2 SASEGT. V dropped 4 bases and J dropped 1; count of bases not matched to a gene: 4. The CDR3 nucleotides read TGTGCCAGCAGTGGAAACAGGGGATCTGGAAACACCATATATTTT. Translating gives CASSGNRGSGNTIYF.

V gene TRBV19 combines with J gene TRBJ2-1, with 8 bases fitting TRBD2. Germline V gene lookup returns CDR1 LNHDA and CDR2 SQIVND (reference sequence). The CDR3 covers 17 residues. V shed 4 bases and J 7 bases; nucleotides not matched to a gene: 15. The CDR3 protein is CASSNVRYGGAANEQFF. The CDR3 DNA reads as TGTGCCAGTAGTAACGTCCGGTACGGGGGGGCCGCAAATGAGCAGTTCTTC.

The chain couples TRBV28 to TRBJ1-1; D perhaps matches TRBD1 (5 bases). Trimming stripped 6 bases from V and 2 bases from J, with 10 bases between. CDR3 length: 13 residues. Germline loops: CDR1 MDHEN, CDR2 SYDVKM. CDR3 sequence: CASSPRENTEAFF. CDR3 sequence (DNA): TGTGCCAGCAGCCCCAGGGAAAACACTGAAGCTTTCTTT.

The chain couples TRBV5-5 to TRBJ2-7; 7 nucleotides match TRBD1. The CDR3 covers 15 residues. Losses at the gene ends were 3 bases for V and 4 bases for J; bases not matched to a gene: 10. Germline assignment: CDR1 SGHKS and CDR2 YYEKEE (reference sequence). The CDR3 sequence is CASSWWTGQNYEQYF. CDR3 DNA: TGTGCCAGCAGCTGGTGGACAGGACAGAATTACGAGCAGTACTTC.

The chain combines TRBV6-1 with TRBJ1-1; D is ambiguous. This CDR3 region has 12 residues. CDR1 is MNHNS, CDR2 SASEGT, per germline. V was trimmed by 6 bases and J by 7 bases, leaving 12 bases between them. The CDR3 loop reads CASSVGHLEAFF. The CDR3 DNA is TGTGCCAGCAGCGTGGGCCATCTTGAAGCTTTCTTT.

The gene calls are TRBV6-1 and TRBJ1-4, with no clear D. CDR3 length equals 15 residues. Looked up from germline, CDR1 is MNHNS and CDR2 is SASEGT. V was trimmed by 5 bases and J by 6 bases, leaving 16 bases between them. The CDR3: CASSRLATGDEKLFF. In DNA, the CDR3 is TGTGCCAGCAGTCGGTTAGCAACTGGGGATGAAAAACTGTTTTTT.

The chain couples TRBV7-8 to TRBJ2-1; 7 bases match TRBD2. The CDR3 sequence is 14 residues long. Germline CDR1 is SGHVS and CDR2 is FQNEAQ. Germline trimming cut 1 base from V and 6 bases from J; bases unmatched to any gene: 3. The CDR3 protein is CASSLGLAVNEQFF. DNA for the CDR3: TGTGCCAGCAGCTTAGGGCTAGCGGTCAATGAGCAGTTCTTC. Filled out from reference TRBV7-8 and TRBJ2-1, the complete variable domain reads GAGVSQSPRYKVAKRGQDVALRCDPISGHVSLFWYQQALGQGPEFLTYFQNEAQLDKSGLPSDRFFAERPEGSVSTLKIQRTQQEDSAVYLCASSLGLAVNEQFFGPGTRLTVL.

The chain carries TRBV7-6 and TRBJ2-3; D might be TRBD2 (5 bases). The V gene's germline CDR1 is SGHVS and CDR2 FNYEAQ. The CDR3 is made up of 17 amino acids. V was clipped by 5 bases and J by 1 base, with 19 bases between them. CDR3 DNA sequence: TGTGCCAGCAGCGCCTCTCTGGGTGGAGGACGCACAGATACGCAGTATTTT. Translating gives CASSASLGGGRTDTQYF.

In the case of this clone: Other DNA sequences of this sample code for an identical CDR3. The rearrangement joins TRBV5-6 to TRBJ2-2; 8 bases are a match to TRBD1. The CDR3 covers 15 residues. Germline V CDR1 and CDR2: SGHDT, YYEEEE. The V segment lost 4 bases and the J segment 3 bases; nucleotides outside the gene matches: 5. The CDR3 is CASSLVQGDTGELFF. The CDR3 DNA follows: TGTGCCAGCAGCCTGGTACAGGGGGACACCGGGGAGCTGTTTTTT. Full variable domain (remainder filled in from reference TRBV5-6 and TRBJ2-2): DAGVTQSPTHLIKTRGQQVTLRCSPKSGHDTVSWYQQALGQGPQFIFQYYEEEERQRGNFPDRFSGHQFPNYSSELNVNALLLGDSALYLCASSLVQGDTGELFFGEGSRLTVL.

This chain links TRBV6-1 with TRBJ2-2, with a weak D call TRBD1 (6 bases). Germline V CDR1 and CDR2: MNHNS, SASEGT. The V end lost 8 bases, the J end lost 4 bases, and 11 bases lay between the germline ends. The CDR3 contains 13 residues. The CDR3 region is CASREGVTGELFF. The CDR3 bases are TGTGCCAGCCGCGAGGGGGTCACCGGGGAGCTGTTTTTT.

The gene calls are TRBV9 and TRBJ2-1, with D uncertain. The CDR3 contains 12 residues. Trimming removed 2 bases at V and 1 base at J, with 1 base between. Per germline, CDR1 SGDLS and CDR2 YYNGEE. The CDR3 is CASSVSYNEQFF. CDR3 DNA sequence: TGTGCCAGCAGCGTGTCCTACAATGAGCAGTTCTTC.